A selection of T cell receptor beta chains follows, all from one sample in a study of T cell responses to AZD1222 COVID-19 vaccine. The method was immunoSEQ multiplex PCR; TCRdb's version includes in-frame clones alone and lacks a portion of them. Of roughly 120,000 clones listed, roughly 90% are singletons. Here the sequenced sample was peripheral blood, taken on day 0 of AZD1222 vaccination. These receptors were taken from an adult in good health. CDR3s leave out the opening cysteine and the closing phenylalanine or tryptophan. Fields, in order: V gene, J gene, D gene, CDR3 protein. The D gene is left open where the match is weak.

TRBV2	TRBJ1-5	NA	ASSRTMANQPQH
TRBV20-1	TRBJ1-2	NA	SARGDYGYT
TRBV5-1	TRBJ2-1	TRBD2	ASSNSGGNYNEQF
TRBV2	TRBJ2-2	NA	ASRMDTGELF
TRBV2	TRBJ1-6	NA	ASSEPGSPLH
TRBV7-6	TRBJ2-2	TRBD1	ASSPGQGGTGELF
TRBV5-4	TRBJ1-2	TRBD1	ASSAGQGSGYT
TRBV2	TRBJ2-3	TRBD1	ASSERTGGSTDTQY
TRBV4-1	TRBJ2-7	NA	ASSQAEQGSYEQY
TRBV9	TRBJ2-2	NA	ASSVGGLTGELF
TRBV11-3	TRBJ2-7	TRBD2	ASSLVAGPHYEQY
TRBV18	TRBJ1-6	TRBD1	ASSPGTGGTYNSPLH
TRBV5-5	TRBJ1-1	NA	ASSLAIPNTEAF
TRBV19	TRBJ1-2	TRBD1	ASSRTGAGYGYT
TRBV30	TRBJ2-3	TRBD2	AWSGASGVTDTQY
TRBV4-2	TRBJ2-3	NA	ASSQDLSEDTQY
TRBV5-1	TRBJ1-1	NA	ASSLGAVLVSEAF